This T cell receptor (beta chain) was recorded in a study of CD8 T cells in Susac syndrome. Study-wide results and limits: It was acknowledged in the study that its TCR sequencing and HLA analysis involved a relatively small number of individuals.

Worth noting for this clonotype: Its antigen is currently unknown.

The CDR3 has 15 residues. The germline gives CDR1 SGDLS, CDR2 YYNGEE. Trimming cost V 7 bases and J 4 bases, with 20 bases left between them. The RNA input was roughly 0.5 to 1 ug, and it was reverse transcribed with random hexamers. The amplification used immunoSEQ multiplex PCR on TCR beta CDR3; it spanned 54 Vbeta and 13 Jbeta. Via MiXCR, TCRdb re-called the immunoSEQ multiplex PCR reads, giving one row per CDR3 protein. The sample contains 250,000 to 300,000 distinct CDR3 sequences, approximately 85% of which appear only once. This chain joins TRBV9 and TRBJ1-2, with D unclear. The receptor was derived from a human donor with multiple sclerosis. Sequencing used CD8+ T cells from PBMCs. CDR3 bases: TGTGCCAGCTCCTTCCAGGCTGTTCGGGGCTATGGCTACACCTTC. This codes for CASSFQAVRGYGYTF.